The clone carrying this T cell receptor (beta chain) was recorded many times. This entry is derived from a study of blood T cell repertoires in COVID-19. Study details: The United States, Italy and Spain supplied acute and convalescent COVID-19 samples. Sources were T cells, B-cell-depleted T cells, or PBMCs; the material itself was cDNA or gDNA.

In the authors' methods: Amplifying reference gene primers gave estimates of nucleated cell counts. The repertoire was sequenced with immunoSEQ multiplex PCR; TCRdb's copy has only in-frame clones and lacks some. That table supplies the V and J calls and clone size; D and trimming were determined from the DNA. Altogether about 160,000 clones are present, more than 65% being singletons, with the ten largest covering 10%. Trimming at V came to 8 bases and at J to 9 bases, leaving 5 bases not matched to a gene. Germline CDR1 is LNHDA and CDR2 is SQIVND (reference sequence). This CDR3 has 13 residues. Material for sequencing was peripheral blood. This TCR derives from a woman at least 80 years old with active or convalescent COVID-19. The chain employs TRBV19 and TRBJ1-6; 9 positions agree with TRBD1. The CDR3 DNA reads TGTGCCAGTGAGGGACAGGGATCTTCACCCCTCCACTTT. Amino acid sequence: CASEGQGSSPLHF.